The next 10 T cell receptor beta chains were all read from a single sample in a study of cytomegalovirus exposure and HLA in healthy donors (dated by TCRdb to the late 2010s). Library generation was performed with the immunoSEQ multiplex PCR assay. For the multiplex PCR, a mixture combining 60 forward primers for TCR Vbeta segments and 13 reverse primers for TCR Jbeta segments was used. Entries here come from immuneACCESS through TCRdb and include only in-frame sequences with V and J called. Some clones fail to appear in such tables; in the studies checked, an unresolved V gene covers under half of the shortfall, and the cause of the remainder is unknown. The sample table lists some 130,000 clones, 70% to 80% of them with a count of one. The ten most abundant clones make up around 2% of the sample. Sequenced sample: PBMCs. All receptors come from a man aged 25 to 45 in good health and CMV-seronegative.

The gene calls are TRBV6-5 and TRBJ2-7, with TRBD2 identical over 7 bases. Germline CDR1 MNHEY, CDR2 SVGAGI. This CDR3 is built from 15 residues. Trimming cost V 4 bases and J 3 bases; bases outside gene matches: 9. For the CDR3, the DNA is TGTGCCAGCAGTTCATTCTCGGGAGGAGACTACGAGCAGTACTTC. Its translation is CASSSFSGGDYEQYF.

This chain connects TRBV25-1 to TRBJ1-1, with D unresolved. Per the germline V gene, CDR1 is MGHDK and CDR2 is SYGVNS. V was shortened by 6 bases and J by 6 bases, with 11 bases between the two germline ends. The CDR3 spans 12 residues. CDR3 region: CASSGVGPEAFF. In DNA form, the CDR3 reads TGTGCCAGCAGCGGGGTGGGTCCTGAAGCTTTCTTT.

The V call is TRBV5-4, the J call TRBJ2-2; TRBD2 agrees at 10 bases. The CDR3 is made up of 17 amino acids. Trimming took 4 bases from V and 3 from J; bases not matched to a gene: 9. The germline V gene encodes CDR1 SGHNT and CDR2 YYREEE (reference sequence). For the CDR3, the DNA is TGTGCCAGCAGCCCCGCAGCGGGAGGGCCCGACACCGGGGAGCTGTTTTTT. Amino acids: CASSPAAGGPDTGELFF.

This chain joins TRBV15 and TRBJ2-1; 8 nucleotides line up with TRBD2. The CDR3 extends over 15 amino acids. Germline V gives CDR1 LNHNV, CDR2 YYDKDF (reference sequence). V trimming: 1 base; J trimming: 7 bases; junction bases outside the gene matches: 6. The CDR3 is CATSRVGLALNEQFF. CDR3 coding DNA: TGTGCCACCAGCAGAGTTGGACTAGCACTAAATGAGCAGTTCTTC.

The chain couples TRBV28 to TRBJ1-2; perhaps TRBD1 as D (5 bases). Per the germline V gene, CDR1 is MDHEN and CDR2 is SYDVKM. V shed 4 bases and J shed 3 bases, with 21 bases lying between them. The CDR3 is 17 amino acids. The CDR3 loop reads CASSSHPGGGHHYGYTF. The CDR3 DNA reads as TGTGCCAGCAGTTCCCACCCGGGGGGTGGGCACCACTATGGCTACACCTTC.

The sample holds a few counts of this clone. This chain uses TRBV6-1 with TRBJ1-3; D is uncertain. V was pared by 3 bases and J by 3 bases, with 3 bases between. CDR3 length: 12 residues. Germline V gene lookup returns CDR1 MNHNS and CDR2 SASEGT. The CDR3 region has the DNA TGTGCCAGCAGTGATATTGGAAACACCATATATTTT. Translating gives CASSDIGNTIYF.

This chain uses TRBV6-5 with TRBJ2-4, with 7 bases identical to TRBD1. This CDR3 contains 15 residues. The germline gives CDR1 MNHEY, CDR2 SVGAGI. V was pared by 0 bases and J by 7 bases, with 6 bases of the junction left unmatched. The CDR3 nucleotides read TGTGCCAGCAGTTACTCAGGGGGCGCGAGGAACATTCAGTACTTC. It is translated as CASSYSGGARNIQYF.

The V call is TRBV28, the J call TRBJ2-7, with D tentatively TRBD1 (6 bases). The CDR3 has 13 residues. Germline V gene lookup returns CDR1 MDHEN and CDR2 SYDVKM. V shed 3 bases and J shed 0 bases, with 6 bases lying between them. The CDR3 loop is CASSLGASYEQYF. The CDR3 DNA sequence: TGTGCCAGCAGTTTGGGGGCCTCCTACGAGCAGTACTTC.

V gene TRBV15 combines with J gene TRBJ2-1; 10 nucleotides match TRBD2. The CDR3 has 15 residues. Germline V CDR1 and CDR2: LNHNV, YYDKDF (reference sequence). J was trimmed by 10 bases and V by 4 bases; bases with no gene match: 10. CDR3 residues: CATSTLAGVRNEQFF. Written as DNA, the CDR3 is TGTGCCACCAGCACGCTAGCGGGAGTGAGAAACGAGCAGTTCTTC.

The rearrangement links TRBV7-2 to TRBJ2-7; no clear D. Germline lookup yields CDR1 SGHTA and CDR2 FQGNSA. The CDR3 has 11 residues. The V end was cut by 5 bases, the J end by 4 bases, with 6 bases between. CDR3 DNA sequence: TGTGCCAGCAGCCCAATGTACGAGCAGTACTTC. This codes for CASSPMYEQYF.